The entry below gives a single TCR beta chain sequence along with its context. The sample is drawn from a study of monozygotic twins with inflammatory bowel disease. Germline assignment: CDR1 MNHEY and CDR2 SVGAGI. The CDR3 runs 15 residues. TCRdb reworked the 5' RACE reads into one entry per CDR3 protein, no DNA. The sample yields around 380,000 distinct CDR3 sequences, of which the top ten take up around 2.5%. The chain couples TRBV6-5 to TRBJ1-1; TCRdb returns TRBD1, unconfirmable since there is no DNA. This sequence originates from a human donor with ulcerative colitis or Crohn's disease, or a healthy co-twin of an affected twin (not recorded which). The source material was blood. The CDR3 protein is CASSWATGLVTEAFF.